This T cell receptor beta chain was sequenced during a study of blood T cell repertoires in COVID-19. Methods used by the authors: Estimates of nucleated cell counts were drawn from the amplification of reference gene primers. The method was immunoSEQ multiplex PCR; TCRdb's version includes in-frame clones alone and lacks a portion of them. The DNA gave D and trimming, while V, J and clone size come from that table. The sample yields around 150,000 clones, about nine tenths seen once. With 0 bases clipped from V and 4 bases from J, the junction kept 4 bases outside the gene matches. Germline lookup yields CDR1 SGHRS and CDR2 YFSETQ. There are 15 residues in the CDR3.

Sequencing was done on a sample of peripheral blood. V is TRBV5-1 and J is TRBJ1-2, with 9 bases that match TRBD1. The sequence was collected from a man between 60 and 75 years old with active or convalescent COVID-19. The CDR3 region is CASSLDTGGGYGYTF. In nucleotides, the CDR3 is TGCGCCAGCAGCTTGGATACAGGGGGCGGCTATGGCTACACCTTC.